This T cell receptor beta chain is from a study of cytomegalovirus exposure and HLA in healthy donors. General observations from the study: Several of the most significant clusters appeared, in a later analysis, to be linked to common viral pathogens. Later analysis showed most CMV-associated TCR beta chains appearing HLA-restricted. When a later analysis was performed, an Asian-associated ancestry cluster reportedly had fewer N-insertions than the roughly 700-donor mean.

About this clone: Its specificity is not known.

This CDR3 comprises 14 residues. J gave up 5 bases and V 4 bases, and 5 bases lay outside the gene matches. CDR1 and CDR2 (germline): MGHRA, YSYEKL. Both 60 Vbeta primers and 13 Jbeta primers went into the PCR. TCRdb's table, derived via immunoSEQ multiplex PCR, lists solely in-frame clones and lacks some. The sample records around 140,000 clones, approximately 79% being singletons. The sequencing input was PBMCs. V gene TRBV4-1 combines with J gene TRBJ1-5; 7 bases line up with TRBD1. The sequence came from a male donor in good health and CMV-seronegative. CDR3 loop: CASSPRQGDQPQHF. For the CDR3, the DNA is TGCGCCAGCAGCCCCCGACAGGGAGATCAGCCCCAGCATTTT.